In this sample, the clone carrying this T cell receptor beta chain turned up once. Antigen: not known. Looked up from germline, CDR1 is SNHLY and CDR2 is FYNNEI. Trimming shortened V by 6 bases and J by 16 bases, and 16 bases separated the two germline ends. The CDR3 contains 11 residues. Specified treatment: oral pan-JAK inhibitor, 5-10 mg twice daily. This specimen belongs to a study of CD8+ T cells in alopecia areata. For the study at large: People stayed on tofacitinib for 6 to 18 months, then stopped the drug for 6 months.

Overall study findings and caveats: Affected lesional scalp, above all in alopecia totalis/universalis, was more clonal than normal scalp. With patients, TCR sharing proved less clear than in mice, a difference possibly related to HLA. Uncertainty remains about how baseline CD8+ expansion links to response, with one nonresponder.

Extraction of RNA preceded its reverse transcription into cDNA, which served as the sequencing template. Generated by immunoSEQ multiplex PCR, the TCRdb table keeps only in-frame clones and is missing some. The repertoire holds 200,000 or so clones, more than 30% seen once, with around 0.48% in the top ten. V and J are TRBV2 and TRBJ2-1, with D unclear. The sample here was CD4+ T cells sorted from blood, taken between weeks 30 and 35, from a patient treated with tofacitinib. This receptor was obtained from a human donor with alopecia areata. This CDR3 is CASRVKGVAFF. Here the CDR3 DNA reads TGTGCCAGCAGGGTGAAAGGAGTAGCTTTCTTC.